The present entry profiles one T cell receptor beta chain with its context. The antigen it binds to is not known. No much larger clone is present one base from it, and per-base qualities are unavailable. The data were taken from a study of T cells in Graves' hyperthyroidism and ophthalmopathy (dated by TCRdb to the late 2010s). Regarding the study in general: Peripheral blood samples were taken at initial diagnosis, before any treatment was given. In addition, the study compared T-cell repertoires in thyroid tissue and in blood from about six Graves' hyperthyroidism patients. Prospective prediction of ophthalmopathy was tested in an independent validation cohort of 18 to 20 hyperthyroidism patients and 17 patients who later progressed to ophthalmopathy. A discovery cohort of about 100 patients, roughly 43 with Graves' ophthalmopathy and under 60 with stable Graves' hyperthyroidism, was used to find distinguishing TCR V-J signatures. The paper reports TCR Vbeta CDR3 sequencing of some 140 peripheral blood samples: 40 to 45 ophthalmopathy, under 85 hyperthyroidism and some 17 progressor patients. After sampling, hyperthyroidism patients received methimazole starting at 30 mg daily, and ophthalmopathy patients received high-dose intravenous methylprednisolone. For training and testing, the 100 patients in the discovery cohort were randomly divided in a 7:3 ratio.

A patient counted as having stable Graves' hyperthyroidism if no progression to ophthalmopathy occurred over 18 months of follow-up. Hyperthyroidism patients were newly diagnosed, with disease duration under 2 months, and aged 18 to 65 years. Any patient with an uncontrolled infection, another autoimmune disease, pregnancy or lactation was excluded. Diagnoses were established on the basis of clinical symptoms, serum thyroxine and TRAb, thyroid ultrasound, and orbital computed tomography. Ficoll-Paque density gradient centrifugation was used to isolate PBMCs from 10 ml of fresh peripheral blood. Total RNA was extracted using Trizol reagent, and RNA quality was assessed on an Agilent 2100 Bioanalyzer. The TCR beta CDR3 regions were amplified from RNA transcripts. For the first round of RT-PCR on the TCR CDR3, the HTBI primer set was used together with the Qiagen OneStep RT-PCR kit. Libraries were constructed in a second round of multiplex PCR, after which size selection and purification were performed. The libraries were sequenced on an Illumina HiSeq2000 using paired-end 100 bp reads. For the original study's pipeline: Raw data were processed with SOAPnuke, discarding reads with adapters, uncalled bases, mean Phred below 15, or no exact constant-primer or identifier match. High-quality paired reads were merged using COPE v1.2.5, and each unique nucleotide sequence was defined as a clonotype. Clonotypes were aligned to IMGT TRBV, TRBD and TRBJ reference segments using MiTCR v1.1. The analysis included only V-J combinations with a frequency above 0.0001, which together covered 99% to 99.2% of the repertoires. A TCS score was defined as the ratio of F50 (clonal expansion) to E x V (chaos), with BLOSUM62-based TCRdist applied between CDR3 peptides within each V-J. Welch's t-statistics and random forest reduced fewer than 600 V-J features to some 14, which were used in a naive Bayes classifier (R e1071). TCRdb reprocessing: public reads trimmed at Q25 with fastp, clones called with MiXCR, in-frame beta chains kept. For every CDR3 protein sequence, its rows merge into one entry that carries the most common genes and DNA. Clone size and V and J calls follow TCRdb, not the original study. For this sample there are about 720,000 distinct CDR3 sequences; 15% to 20% appear just once. Under 9.5% of the sample goes to the ten largest clones.

Reading the germline V gene gives CDR1 LGHNA and CDR2 YSLEER. From its cysteine to its phenylalanine, the CDR3 spans 17 amino acids. Only CDR3 DNA remains: 51 bases, in frame from the first base. After removal of 1 base from V and 5 bases from J, the junction retains 13 bases not matched to a gene. Summary of the overall study and its limitations: Blood samples also contained most of the expanded thyroid clonotypes (frequency above 0.001), which suggests that blood repertoires may reflect thyroid immune responses. In validation, progression to ophthalmopathy was predicted by the model with roughly 71% sensitivity and just over 72% specificity, a median of about 6 months before onset. No statistical method was used to set the sample size in advance, and investigators knew the group allocation. Ophthalmopathy was separated from stable hyperthyroidism by a 13 V-J signature model, with roughly 88% sensitivity and about 84% specificity obtained in cross-validation and 80%/75% obtained in testing.

The TCR comes from a man in his late teens or twenties with Graves' hyperthyroidism. The sequenced sample consisted of blood. In this chain, TRBV4-3 is recombined with TRBJ2-5, with 7 bases matching TRBD1. The DNA sequence is TGCGCCAGCAGCCAAGGAGCAGGGACAGCCCCGCAGGAGACCCAGTACTTC. This codes for CASSQGAGTAPQETQYF.